The 30 T cell receptor beta chains listed next were all sequenced from one sample in a study of blood T cell repertoires in COVID-19. Repertoires were generated with immunoSEQ multiplex PCR, while TCRdb's copy carries only in-frame clones and drops some. The sample has more than 95,000 clones; about 90% are singletons. Sequenced: peripheral blood. These receptors originate from a human donor in a cohort sampled during active COVID-19.

This chain joins TRBV10-2 and TRBJ1-6, with TRBD1 identical over 8 bases. Germline CDR1 and CDR2: WSHSY and SAAADI. CDR3 size: 15 residues. The ends lost 6 bases at V and 9 bases at J; junction bases unmatched: 10. The CDR3 sequence is CASSSGQDLVSPLHF. CDR3 sequence (DNA): TGCGCCAGCAGCTCGGGACAGGACCTGGTTTCACCCCTCCACTTT.

This rearrangement joins TRBV7-9 to TRBJ1-2, with 10 bases that match TRBD1. The CDR3 runs 14 residues. With V trimmed by 7 bases and J by 8 bases, 10 bases remained unmatched. Per the germline V gene, CDR1 is SEHNR and CDR2 is FQNEAQ (reference sequence). The CDR3 coding sequence is TGTGCCAGCAAGGGACAGGGGAAGATTGGCGGCTACACCTTC. Amino acid sequence: CASKGQGKIGGYTF.

The chain couples TRBV19 to TRBJ1-5; 9 nucleotides match TRBD1. With 3 bases clipped from V and 7 bases from J, the junction kept 7 bases outside the gene matches. The CDR3 is 15 residues long. Germline lookup yields CDR1 LNHDA and CDR2 SQIVND (reference sequence). The CDR3 here is CASSMYRDREQPQHF. The CDR3 DNA is TGTGCCAGTAGTATGTACCGGGACAGGGAACAGCCCCAGCATTTT.

This clone was seen a single time. The chain joins TRBV29-1 to TRBJ2-3; 8 bases line up with TRBD1. Germline CDR1 and CDR2: SQVTM and ANQGSEA. CDR3 length: 15 residues. The V gene end was trimmed by 5 bases and the J gene end by 2 bases; junction bases not matched to a gene: 9. The CDR3 nucleotides read TGCAGCGTTAATGGACAGGGACGGCACACAGATACGCAGTATTTT. As protein: CSVNGQGRHTDTQYF.

This clone came up once. The chain recombines TRBV5-6 with TRBJ2-3; 11 bases align to TRBD2. V trimming: 5 bases; J trimming: 1 base; junction bases outside the gene matches: 12. The CDR3 spans 18 residues. Germline CDR1 SGHDT, CDR2 YYEEEE. CDR3 sequence: CASRSGTSGSSGTDTQYF. CDR3 DNA sequence: TGTGCCAGCAGATCCGGGACTAGCGGATCCTCGGGCACAGATACGCAGTATTTT.

The sample holds one count of this clone. The gene calls are TRBV2 and TRBJ2-1; maybe TRBD2 (6 bases). V lost 3 bases, J lost 2 bases, and 11 bases lay in between. This CDR3 is 15 amino acids long. CDR1 and CDR2 (germline): SNHLY, FYNNEI. The CDR3 coding sequence is TGTGCCAGCAGTGAGTACGGGAGAGCCTACAATGAGCAGTTCTTC. It encodes CASSEYGRAYNEQFF.

The J gene is TRBJ1-5, the V gene TRBV27; no firm D call. In germline, CDR1 is MNHEY, CDR2 SMNVEV (reference sequence). The CDR3 totals 15 residues. The V gene lost 2 bases and the J gene lost 1 base, with 9 bases spanning the gap. This CDR3 reads CASSLMAGSNQPQHF. The CDR3 DNA follows: TGTGCCAGCAGTTTAATGGCGGGGAGCAATCAGCCCCAGCATTTT.

This sequence joins TRBV7-8 and TRBJ2-1; 8 bases fit TRBD1. Germline trimming cut 0 bases from V and 5 bases from J; bases unmatched to any gene: 6. The germline V gene encodes CDR1 SGHVS and CDR2 FQNEAQ. CDR3 length: 16 amino acids. The CDR3 protein is CASSLAPGQDNNEQFF. CDR3 nucleotide sequence: TGTGCCAGCAGCTTAGCGCCGGGACAGGACAACAATGAGCAGTTCTTC.

This chain joins TRBV29-1 and TRBJ1-5; the match to TRBD1 covers 7 bases. The trim removed 6 bases at V and 0 bases at J, leaving 5 bases unmatched. Germline lookup yields CDR1 SQVTM and CDR2 ANQGSEA. This CDR3 spans 14 amino acids. The CDR3 DNA reads TGCAGCGTCACGACAGGGAATAGCAATCAGCCCCAGCATTTT. It is translated as CSVTTGNSNQPQHF.

The rearrangement uses TRBV27 and TRBJ1-3; a weak D match, TRBD1 (5 bases). This CDR3 is 15 amino acids long. The V end lost 0 bases, the J end lost 4 bases, and 10 bases lay between the germline ends. The germline V gene has CDR1 MNHEY and CDR2 SMNVEV (reference sequence). CDR3 sequence reads: CASSLSVGLGNTIYF. The DNA of the CDR3 is TGTGCCAGCAGTTTATCGGTGGGGCTGGGAAACACCATATATTTT.

The chain links TRBV7-9 to TRBJ1-2; the match to TRBD1 covers 8 bases. The CDR3 has 15 amino acids. The trim removed 4 bases at V and 7 bases at J, leaving 11 bases unmatched. Germline V gene lookup returns CDR1 SEHNR and CDR2 FQNEAQ (reference sequence). In DNA form, the CDR3 reads TGTGCCAGCAGCTCCACTCCGACAGGGGTTGGTGGCTACACCTTC. It specifies CASSSTPTGVGGYTF.

The gene calls are TRBV27 and TRBJ2-2, with a weak D call TRBD2 (6 bases). This CDR3 is 16 amino acids long. The ends were cut back, 4 bases at V and 4 bases at J, with 16 bases in the middle. The germline CDR1 and CDR2 sequences are MNHEY and SMNVEV (reference sequence). CDR3 sequence: CASSWVGTAGTGELFF. CDR3 nucleotide sequence: TGTGCCAGCAGTTGGGTTGGGACTGCCGGCACCGGGGAGCTGTTTTTT.

The V call is TRBV10-3, the J call TRBJ2-7, with D tentatively TRBD1 (5 bases). Germline V CDR1 and CDR2: ENHRY, SYGVKD. This CDR3 is built from 15 residues. Between the trimmed V and J ends, which lost 2 bases and 7 bases, there was a span of 18 bases. CDR3 DNA sequence: TGTGCCATCAGTGAGGGTAGGGGCTCCCCTAAAGAGCAGTACTTC. This gives the protein CAISEGRGSPKEQYF.

This chain joins TRBV7-2 and TRBJ2-7; 8 positions agree with TRBD2. This CDR3 comprises 16 residues. Germline V gene lookup returns CDR1 SGHTA and CDR2 FQGNSA. Trimming took 1 base from V and 7 from J; bases not matched to a gene: 12. The CDR3 sequence is CASSLVRGSGMEEQYF. The CDR3, as DNA: TGTGCCAGCAGCTTAGTGAGGGGTAGCGGGATGGAGGAGCAGTACTTC.

The chain combines TRBV5-1 with TRBJ2-7, with D perhaps TRBD1 (6 bases). Germline-derived CDR1 and CDR2 are SGHRS and YFSETQ. This CDR3 region has 15 residues. Trimming removed 0 bases at V and 3 bases at J, with 13 bases between. Written as DNA, the CDR3 is TGCGCCAGCAGCTTGGATGGGGGCAGGGGCTACGAGCAGTACTTC. This gives the protein CASSLDGGRGYEQYF.

In this sample, this clone turned up once. The V gene is TRBV19, the J gene TRBJ2-3, with 8 positions matching TRBD2. This CDR3 spans 18 amino acids. Germline CDR1 LNHDA, CDR2 SQIVND (reference sequence). V gave up 3 bases and J gave up 1 base; unmatched junction bases: 12. DNA of the CDR3: TGTGCCAGTAGTATCGGCGCGGCTAGCGGGTGGGGCACAGATACGCAGTATTTT. This codes for CASSIGAASGWGTDTQYF.

The V call is TRBV7-9, the J call TRBJ2-5, with TRBD2 matching 10 bases. Germline V CDR1 and CDR2: SEHNR, FQNEAQ (reference sequence). Trimming removed 7 bases from V and 14 bases from J; junction bases left unmatched: 13. This CDR3 is built from 13 residues. DNA for the CDR3: TGTGCCAGCACACGAGGGGGACTAGCGATCACTTACTTC. Protein product: CASTRGGLAITYF.

The chain couples TRBV4-1 to TRBJ2-1, with TRBD1 identical over 7 bases. J was trimmed by 3 bases and V by 0 bases; bases with no gene match: 2. The CDR3 runs to 15 residues. Germline CDR1 MGHRA, CDR2 YSYEKL. CDR3 loop: CASSQDGTDYNEQFF. Written as DNA, the CDR3 is TGCGCCAGCAGCCAAGATGGGACAGACTACAATGAGCAGTTCTTC.

This clone was counted a single time. The chain is built from TRBV28 and TRBJ1-5, with 7 bases lining up with TRBD1. Trimming removed 1 base from V and 5 bases from J; junction bases left unmatched: 8. Germline V lookup: CDR1 MDHEN, CDR2 SYDVKM. The CDR3 loop spans 16 amino acids. CDR3: CASSLSGGGGYQPQHF. CDR3 nucleotides: TGTGCCAGCAGTTTATCCGGAGGGGGCGGCTATCAGCCCCAGCATTTT.

The CDR3 coding sequence is TGTGCCAGCAGTTCACGACAGCCCCAAGAGACCCAGTACTTC. Protein: CASSSRQPQETQYF. The V and J genes are TRBV27 and TRBJ2-5, with a weak D call TRBD1 (5 bases). V was shortened by 4 bases and J by 1 base, with 10 bases between the two germline ends. Germline V CDR1 and CDR2: MNHEY, SMNVEV (reference sequence). The CDR3 extends over 14 amino acids.

The gene calls are TRBV5-1 and TRBJ2-7; 11 nucleotides align to TRBD2. Germline loops: CDR1 SGHRS, CDR2 YFSETQ. The CDR3 has 15 amino acids. V dropped 2 bases and J dropped 2; count of bases not matched to a gene: 3. This CDR3 is CASSLGLAGTYEQYF. The CDR3 bases are TGCGCCAGCAGCTTAGGACTAGCGGGTACCTACGAGCAGTACTTC.

This chain connects TRBV15 to TRBJ2-7; possible D gene TRBD2, 5 bases. The ends were cut back, 6 bases at V and 3 bases at J, with 15 bases in the middle. The germline gives CDR1 LNHNV, CDR2 YYDKDF (reference sequence). This CDR3 has 14 amino acids. The CDR3 nucleotides read TGTGCCACCAGTTCCGTGTTCGGGGACTACGAGCAGTACTTC. Amino acids: CATSSVFGDYEQYF.

The gene calls are TRBV6-5 and TRBJ1-2, with D tentatively TRBD1 (6 bases). The germline gives CDR1 MNHEY, CDR2 SVGAGI. The CDR3 has 12 residues. Trimming took off 5 bases at V and 6 bases at J, with 10 bases between the two ends. The CDR3 DNA reads TGTGCCAGCAGTCTCCAGGGGAATGGCTACACCTTC. This codes for CASSLQGNGYTF.

A few counts support this clone. The chain combines TRBV6-5 with TRBJ2-1; no clear D. CDR1 and CDR2 from the germline V gene are MNHEY and SVGAGI. CDR3 length: 14 amino acids. Trimming took 8 bases from V and 6 from J, leaving 17 bases between them. The CDR3 region is CASQTPANSNEQFF. The CDR3 DNA is TGTGCCAGCCAGACACCGGCTAATAGCAATGAGCAGTTCTTC.

The chain links TRBV5-1 to TRBJ1-1; 8 bases line up with TRBD1. This CDR3 is built from 14 residues. J gave up 4 bases and V 5 bases, and 7 bases lay outside the gene matches. The germline CDR1 and CDR2 sequences are SGHRS and YFSETQ. The DNA for the CDR3 is TGCGCCAGCAGGGTACAGGGGGAGCTCACTGAAGCTTTCTTT. This codes for CASRVQGELTEAFF.

This clone was seen a handful of times. The CDR3: CASSSGLLAYEQYF. In nucleotides, the CDR3 is TGTGCCAGCAGCAGTGGACTGCTCGCCTACGAGCAGTACTTC. V usage is TRBV5-6 and J usage is TRBJ2-7; maybe TRBD2 (5 bases). CDR3 length: 14 amino acids. Trimming shortened V by 4 bases and J by 2 bases, and 13 bases separated the two germline ends. Germline V gene sequence: CDR1 SGHDT, CDR2 YYEEEE. The full variable domain, its missing parts supplied by reference TRBV5-6 and TRBJ2-7, is DAGVTQSPTHLIKTRGQQVTLRCSPKSGHDTVSWYQQALGQGPQFIFQYYEEEERQRGNFPDRFSGHQFPNYSSELNVNALLLGDSALYLCASSSGLLAYEQYFGPGTRLTVT.

The genes are TRBV15 and TRBJ1-1; D may be TRBD1 (5 bases). Per germline, CDR1 LNHNV and CDR2 YYDKDF (reference sequence). V dropped 0 bases and J dropped 2 bases, with 7 bases sitting between them. This CDR3 is 14 amino acids long. The CDR3: CATSRDRVNTEAFF. The CDR3 DNA is TGTGCCACCAGCAGAGACAGGGTAAACACTGAAGCTTTCTTT.

V and J are TRBV27 and TRBJ1-2; D might be TRBD1 (6 bases). The length of the CDR3 is 14 residues. Trimming cost V 4 bases and J 7 bases, with 16 bases left between them. Germline V gene data show CDR1 as MNHEY and CDR2 as SMNVEV (reference sequence). The CDR3 DNA reads as TGTGCCAGCAGTTCGGTAGGACAGATCCCTGGCTACACCTTC. Amino acids: CASSSVGQIPGYTF.

The rearrangement links TRBV7-9 to TRBJ2-5; TRBD2 might be the D (5 bases). Germline V lookup: CDR1 SEHNR, CDR2 FQNEAQ (reference sequence). V lost 7 bases to trimming and J lost 5 bases, with 17 bases between them. The CDR3 extends over 14 amino acids. CDR3 sequence reads: CASTSPVGAETQYF. The CDR3, as DNA: TGTGCCAGCACTTCCCCTGTGGGAGCTGAGACCCAGTACTTC. Full variable domain (outside the CDR3, taken from reference TRBV7-9 and TRBJ2-5): DTGVSQNPRHKITKRGQNVTFRCDPISEHNRLYWYRQTLGQGPEFLTYFQNEAQLEKSRLLSDRFSAERPKGSFSTLEIQRTEQGDSAMYLCASTSPVGAETQYFGPGTRLLVL.

This chain links TRBV19 with TRBJ1-2, with 10 bases that match TRBD1. The CDR3 covers 14 residues. V trimming: 4 bases; J trimming: 13 bases; junction bases outside the gene matches: 12. Germline V lookup: CDR1 LNHDA, CDR2 SQIVND (reference sequence). This chain's CDR3 is CASSRPRDRGTFTF. In DNA form, the CDR3 reads TGTGCCAGTAGTAGACCCCGGGACAGGGGTACCTTCACCTTC.